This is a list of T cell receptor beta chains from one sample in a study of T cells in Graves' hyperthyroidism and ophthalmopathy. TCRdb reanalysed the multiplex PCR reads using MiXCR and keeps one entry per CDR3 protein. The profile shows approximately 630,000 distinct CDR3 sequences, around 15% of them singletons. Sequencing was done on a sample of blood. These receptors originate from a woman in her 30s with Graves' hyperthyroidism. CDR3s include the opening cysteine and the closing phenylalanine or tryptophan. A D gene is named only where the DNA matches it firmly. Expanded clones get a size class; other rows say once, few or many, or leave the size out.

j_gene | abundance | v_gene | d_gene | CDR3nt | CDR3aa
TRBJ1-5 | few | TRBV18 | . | TGTGCCAGCTCACCGAACAGGGATCAGCCCCAGCATTTT | CASSPNRDQPQHF
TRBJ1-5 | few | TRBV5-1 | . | TGCGCCAGCAGCCGCGACGAGTATCAGCCCCAGCATTTT | CASSRDEYQPQHF
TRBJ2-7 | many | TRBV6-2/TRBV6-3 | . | TGTGCCAGCAGTTACTCGAGACTAACCCTATCCTACGAGCAGTACTTC | CASSYSRLTLSYEQYF
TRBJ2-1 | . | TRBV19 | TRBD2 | TGTGCCAGTAGTACTAATCCGGGACTAGCCTACAATGAGCAGTTCTTC | CASSTNPGLAYNEQFF
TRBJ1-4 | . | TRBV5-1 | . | TGCGCCAGCAGCTTGGGGGACGAAGAAAAACTGTTTTTT | CASSLGDEEKLFF
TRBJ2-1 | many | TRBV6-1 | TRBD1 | TGTGCCAGCAGGGGGGACAGGGACGTCAATGAGCAGTTCTTC | CASRGDRDVNEQFF
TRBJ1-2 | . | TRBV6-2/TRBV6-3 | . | TGTGCCAGCAGCCCGGGTGGGAAGAATGGCTACACCTTC | CASSPGGKNGYTF
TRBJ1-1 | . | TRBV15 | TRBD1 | TGTGCCACCAGCAGAGATTTCGGAAGGGGGCGCTTCCGCGGCACTGAAGCTTTCTTT | CATSRDFGRGRFRGTEAFF
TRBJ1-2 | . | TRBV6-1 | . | TGTGCCAGCAAGCTACAGGACTATGGCTACACCTTC | CASKLQDYGYTF
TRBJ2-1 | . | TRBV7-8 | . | TGTGCCAGCAGCCCTAACAGGGATCCTTACAATGAGCAGTTCTTC | CASSPNRDPYNEQFF
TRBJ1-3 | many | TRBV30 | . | TGTGCCTGGAGTTTCAGTCTCTCTGGAAACACCATATATTTT | CAWSFSLSGNTIYF
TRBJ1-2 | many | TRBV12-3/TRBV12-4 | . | TGTGCCAGCAGCCGACAGGTAGACTATGGCTACACCTTC | CASSRQVDYGYTF
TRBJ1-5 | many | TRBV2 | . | TGTGCCAGCACCAGGGATGGGGGACTGGGTCAGCCCCAGCATTTT | CASTRDGGLGQPQHF
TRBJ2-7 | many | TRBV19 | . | TGTGCCAGTAGTATAGGGCTTCCCTACGAGCAGTACTTC | CASSIGLPYEQYF
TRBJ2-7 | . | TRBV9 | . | TGTGCCAGCAGCCCTAGCTGGACTTCGCCCGAGCAGTACTTC | CASSPSWTSPEQYF
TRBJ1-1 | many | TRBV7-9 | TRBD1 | TGTGCCAGCAGCCCCCAGACGACAGGGGGATGGACTGAAGCTTTCTTT | CASSPQTTGGWTEAFF
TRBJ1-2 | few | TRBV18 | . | TGTGCCAGCTCACCCGGGGGAGGTAATGGCTACACCTTC | CASSPGGGNGYTF
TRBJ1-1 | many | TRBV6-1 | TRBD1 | TGTGCCAGCACCCCAAACAGGGGCGGGAACACTGAAGCTTTCTTT | CASTPNRGGNTEAFF
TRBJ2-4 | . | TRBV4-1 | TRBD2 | TGCGCCAGCAGCCATCGGGCGGGAGGGCTCGCGGACATTCGGTACTTC | CASSHRAGGLADIRYF